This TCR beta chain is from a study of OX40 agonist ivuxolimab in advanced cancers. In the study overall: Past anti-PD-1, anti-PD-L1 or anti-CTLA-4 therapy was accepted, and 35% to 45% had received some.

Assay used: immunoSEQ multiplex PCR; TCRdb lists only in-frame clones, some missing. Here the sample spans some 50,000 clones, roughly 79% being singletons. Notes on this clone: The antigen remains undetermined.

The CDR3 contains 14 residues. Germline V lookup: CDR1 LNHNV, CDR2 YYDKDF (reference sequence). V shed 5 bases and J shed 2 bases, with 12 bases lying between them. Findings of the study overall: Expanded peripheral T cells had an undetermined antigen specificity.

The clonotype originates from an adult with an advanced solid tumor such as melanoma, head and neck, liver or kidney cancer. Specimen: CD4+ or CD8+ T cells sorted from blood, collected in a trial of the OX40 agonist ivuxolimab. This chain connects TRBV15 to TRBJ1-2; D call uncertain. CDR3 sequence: CATSAQEENYGYTF. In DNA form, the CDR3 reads TGTGCCACCAGCGCCCAGGAGGAAAACTATGGCTACACCTTC.